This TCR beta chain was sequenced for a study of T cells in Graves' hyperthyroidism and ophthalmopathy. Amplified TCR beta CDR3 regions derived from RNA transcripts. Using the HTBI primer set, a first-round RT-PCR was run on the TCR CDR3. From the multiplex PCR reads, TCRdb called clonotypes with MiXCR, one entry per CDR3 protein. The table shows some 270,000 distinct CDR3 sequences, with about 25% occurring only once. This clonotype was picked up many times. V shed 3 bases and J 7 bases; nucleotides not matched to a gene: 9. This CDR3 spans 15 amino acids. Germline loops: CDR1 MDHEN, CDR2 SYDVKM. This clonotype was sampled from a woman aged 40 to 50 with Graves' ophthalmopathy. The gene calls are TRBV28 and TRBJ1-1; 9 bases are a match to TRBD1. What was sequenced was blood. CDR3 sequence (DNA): TGTGCCAGCAGTTTCCACACAGGGGGCGGGAGTGAAGCTTTCTTT. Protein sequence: CASSFHTGGGSEAFF. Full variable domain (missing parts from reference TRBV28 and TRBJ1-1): DVKVTQSSRYLVKRTGEKVFLECVQDMDHENMFWYRQDPGLGLRLIYFSYDVKMKEKGDIPEGYSVSREKKERFSLILESASTNQTSMYLCASSFHTGGGSEAFFGQGTRLTVV.